This TCR beta chain was documented in a study of T cell responses to AZD1222 COVID-19 vaccine. Study findings and constraints: Researchers report vaccine-associated CD4 TCRs spanning spike, with dominance at 160-218 and 743-854.

Data came from immunoSEQ multiplex PCR; TCRdb stores just in-frame clones and leaves some out. The profile shows some 130,000 clones, 75% to 95% of them singletons. V lost 1 base to trimming and J lost 1 base, with 4 bases between them. CDR1 is MGHRA and CDR2 is YSYEKL in the germline V gene. This CDR3 comprises 13 residues. This clone was seen more than once but under ten times. What it binds is not known. J is TRBJ1-1 and V is TRBV4-1; D remains unclear. This TCR was sampled from an adult who received the AZD1222 COVID-19 vaccine. The sequenced sample was peripheral blood, obtained 28 days after the second AZD1222 dose. The CDR3 loop reads CASSQVTNTEAFF. The CDR3 nucleotides read TGCGCCAGCAGCCAAGTCACGAACACTGAAGCTTTCTTT.